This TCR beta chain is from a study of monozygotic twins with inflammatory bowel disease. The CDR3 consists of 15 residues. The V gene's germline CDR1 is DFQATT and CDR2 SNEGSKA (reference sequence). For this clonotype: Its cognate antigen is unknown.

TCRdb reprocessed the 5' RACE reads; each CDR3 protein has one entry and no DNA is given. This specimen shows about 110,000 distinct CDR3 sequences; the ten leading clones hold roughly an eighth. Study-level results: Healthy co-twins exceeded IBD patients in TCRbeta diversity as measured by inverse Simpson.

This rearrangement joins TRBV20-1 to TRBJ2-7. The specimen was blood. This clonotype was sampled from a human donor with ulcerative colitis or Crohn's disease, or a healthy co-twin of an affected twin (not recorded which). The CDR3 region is CSARDVQEPSYEQYF.